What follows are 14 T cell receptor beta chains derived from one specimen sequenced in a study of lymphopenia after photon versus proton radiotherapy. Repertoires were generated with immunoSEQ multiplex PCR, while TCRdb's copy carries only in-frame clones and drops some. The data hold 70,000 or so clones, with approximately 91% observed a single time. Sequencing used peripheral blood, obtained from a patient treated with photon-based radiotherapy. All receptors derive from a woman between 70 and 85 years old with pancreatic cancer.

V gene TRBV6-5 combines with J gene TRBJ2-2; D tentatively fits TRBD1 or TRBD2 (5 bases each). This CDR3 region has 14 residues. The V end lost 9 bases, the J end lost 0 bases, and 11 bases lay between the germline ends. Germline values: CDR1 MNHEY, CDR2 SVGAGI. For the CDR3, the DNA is TGTGCCAGTTCCCGGGACGCGAACACCGGGGAGCTGTTTTTT. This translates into CASSRDANTGELFF.

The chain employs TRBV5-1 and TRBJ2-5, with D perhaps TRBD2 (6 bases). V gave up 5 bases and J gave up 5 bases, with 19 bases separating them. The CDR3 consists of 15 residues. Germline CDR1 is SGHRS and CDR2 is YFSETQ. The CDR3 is CASRSGSGFRETQYF. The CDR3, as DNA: TGCGCCAGCAGATCGGGTAGCGGATTTAGGGAGACCCAGTACTTC.

The CDR3 is CASRTRGRSENSPLHF. The DNA of the CDR3 is TGTGCCAGCAGGACTAGGGGGCGGTCGGAAAATTCACCCCTCCACTTT. This chain uses TRBV5-4 with TRBJ1-6, with 7 bases matching TRBD1. With 5 bases clipped from V and 7 bases from J, the junction kept 12 bases outside the gene matches. This CDR3 has 16 residues. The germline gives CDR1 SGHNT, CDR2 YYREEE (reference sequence).

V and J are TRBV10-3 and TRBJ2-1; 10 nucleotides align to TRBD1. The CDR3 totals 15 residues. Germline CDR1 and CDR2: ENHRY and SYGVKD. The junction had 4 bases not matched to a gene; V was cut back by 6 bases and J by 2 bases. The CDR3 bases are TGTGCCATCAGGGCCGGGACAGGGGCCTACAATGAGCAGTTCTTC. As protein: CAIRAGTGAYNEQFF.

In nucleotides, the CDR3 is TGTGCCAGCAGTGATGCAGGGATTGCCTACGAGCAGTACTTC. Translation gives CASSDAGIAYEQYF. The V and J genes are TRBV25-1 and TRBJ2-7; the D gene is possibly TRBD1 (5 bases). The CDR3 has 14 residues. Trimming left V 3 bases short and J 2 bases short, with 11 bases between. Germline assignment: CDR1 MGHDK and CDR2 SYGVNS.

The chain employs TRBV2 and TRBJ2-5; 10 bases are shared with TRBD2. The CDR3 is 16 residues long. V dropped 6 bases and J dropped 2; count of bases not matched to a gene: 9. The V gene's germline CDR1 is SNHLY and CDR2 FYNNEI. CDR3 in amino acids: CASRSAAGGGQETQYF. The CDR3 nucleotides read TGTGCCAGCAGGTCGGCAGCGGGAGGGGGACAAGAGACCCAGTACTTC.

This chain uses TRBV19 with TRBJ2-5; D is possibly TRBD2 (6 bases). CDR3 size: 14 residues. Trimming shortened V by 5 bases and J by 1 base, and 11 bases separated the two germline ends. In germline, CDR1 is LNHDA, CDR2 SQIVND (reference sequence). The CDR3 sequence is CASSPGGFQETQYF. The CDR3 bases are TGTGCCAGTAGTCCCGGGGGTTTCCAAGAGACCCAGTACTTC.

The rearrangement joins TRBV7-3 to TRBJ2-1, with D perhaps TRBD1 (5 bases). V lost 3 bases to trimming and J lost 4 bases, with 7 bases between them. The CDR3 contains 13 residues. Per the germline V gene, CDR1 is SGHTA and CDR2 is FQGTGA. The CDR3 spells CASSFAGYNEQFF. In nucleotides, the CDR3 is TGTGCCAGCAGCTTCGCAGGGTACAATGAGCAGTTCTTC.

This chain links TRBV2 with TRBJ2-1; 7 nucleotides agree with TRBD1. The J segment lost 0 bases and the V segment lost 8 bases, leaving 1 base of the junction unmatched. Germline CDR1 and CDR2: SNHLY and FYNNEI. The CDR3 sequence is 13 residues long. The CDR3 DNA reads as TGTGCCAGCGACAGGGTCTCCTACAATGAGCAGTTCTTC. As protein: CASDRVSYNEQFF.

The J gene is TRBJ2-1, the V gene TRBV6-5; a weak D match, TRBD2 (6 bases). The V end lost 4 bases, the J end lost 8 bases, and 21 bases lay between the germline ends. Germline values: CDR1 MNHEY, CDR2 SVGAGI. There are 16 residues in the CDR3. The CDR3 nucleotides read TGTGCCAGCAGTTCCTCGGGAAACCCAGGAGGGGATGAGCAGTTCTTC. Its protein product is CASSSSGNPGGDEQFF.

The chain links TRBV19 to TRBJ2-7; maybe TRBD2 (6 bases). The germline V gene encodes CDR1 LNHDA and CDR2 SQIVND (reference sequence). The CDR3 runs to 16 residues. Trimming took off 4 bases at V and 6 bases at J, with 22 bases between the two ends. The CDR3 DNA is TGTGCCAGTAGTAATGGAGGGCTAGCCATGCTTGGCGAGCAGTACTTC. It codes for CASSNGGLAMLGEQYF.

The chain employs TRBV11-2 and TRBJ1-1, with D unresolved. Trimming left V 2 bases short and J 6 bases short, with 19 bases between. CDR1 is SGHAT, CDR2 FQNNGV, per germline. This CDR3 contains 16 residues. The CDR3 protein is CASSLRRRPDLAEAFF. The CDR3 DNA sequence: TGTGCCAGCAGCTTACGCCGACGCCCCGACCTGGCTGAAGCTTTCTTT.

The CDR3 reads CASSLDTLSYNEQFF. CDR3 coding DNA: TGTGCCAGCAGCCTGGACACTCTCTCCTACAATGAGCAGTTCTTC. The chain recombines TRBV6-5 with TRBJ2-1, with a weak D call TRBD1 (5 bases). CDR1 MNHEY and CDR2 SVGAGI come from the germline V gene. The CDR3 loop spans 15 amino acids. The germline V and J ends were trimmed by 6 bases and 0 bases, with 12 bases remaining between them.

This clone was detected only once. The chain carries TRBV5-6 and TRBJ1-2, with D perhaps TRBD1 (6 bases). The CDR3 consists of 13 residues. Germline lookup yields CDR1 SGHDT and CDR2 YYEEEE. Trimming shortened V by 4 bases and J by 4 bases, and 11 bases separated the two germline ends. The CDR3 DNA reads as TGTGCCAGCAGCCACAGGGTGGGCTATGGCTACACCTTC. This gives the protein CASSHRVGYGYTF. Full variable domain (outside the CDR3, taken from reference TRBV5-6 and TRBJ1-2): DAGVTQSPTHLIKTRGQQVTLRCSPKSGHDTVSWYQQALGQGPQFIFQYYEEEERQRGNFPDRFSGHQFPNYSSELNVNALLLGDSALYLCASSHRVGYGYTFGSGTRLTVV.